The rows below give T cell receptor beta chains drawn from one sample of a study of cytomegalovirus exposure and HLA in healthy donors. Sequenced by immunoSEQ multiplex PCR; TCRdb stores in-frame clones only, minus some. The table has more than 250,000 clones, 70% to 90% seen once; the top ten hold approximately 2.2%. The sequencing sample was made of PBMCs. The receptors stem from a woman between 18 and 30 years old in good health and CMV-seronegative. Both conserved end residues are part of each CDR3. Clone sizes are given selectively: once, few, many, or a class where the clone is expanded.

size	V	CDR3
.	TRBV4-2	CASSHRDNYEQYF
.	TRBV12-5	CASAVVHEQYF
.	TRBV19	CASSMGLYNEQFF
.	TRBV10-2	CASSELLTGGVDTQYF
.	TRBV5-1	CASSLAPTQRGGYNEQFF
.	TRBV5-1	CASSFQGLGETQYF
.	TRBV11-2	CASSRQGAISEAFF
.	TRBV6-7	CASSYRGHGELFF
once	TRBV9	CASSEGDRGVESYTF
.	TRBV1	CTGGKRGLDTQYF
.	TRBV5-1	CASSFGDSQNYGYTF
.	TRBV6-1	CASSEEDGGTDTQYF
.	TRBV5-1	CASRRTGSSYNSPLHF
.	TRBV19	CASSAGSPGETQYF
.	TRBV19	CASSSSINTGELFF
.	TRBV4-1	CASSQATGRGYTF
.	TRBV27	CASRLTSEWGNEQFF
.	TRBV11-2	CASSLVHEQWTRNTEAFF
.	TRBV9	CASSTRTGGKYEQYF
.	TRBV10-3	CAISENFGTGVSYEQYF
.	TRBV4-1	CASSQVGTFYEQYF
.	TRBV9	CASSDPRVANTGELFF
.	TRBV6-1	CASSQTSGGQETQYF
.	TRBV6-5	CASRPQGANTGELFF
.	TRBV15	CATRQLARGGNTQYF
once	TRBV6-6	CASTIAGVSNEKLFF
.	TRBV14	CASSPRDTQHF
.	TRBV10-3	CAISESGGYEQYF
.	TRBV6-5	CASSYWGATEKLFF
.	TRBV6-1	CASSVPTGTYEQYF
.	TRBV9	CASSSGGSDYEQYF
.	TRBV7-2	CASSWRVGGAISYEQYF
.	TRBV7-3	CASSVGGGLYNEQFF
.	TRBV27	CATGTLYEQYF
.	TRBV4-2	CASSQSHGGPFGELFF
few	TRBV29-1	CSVGVGEADGYTF
.	TRBV7-3	CASRGTLSTDTQYF
.	TRBV11-2	CASRPAGVSGEQYF